A selection of T cell receptor beta chains follows, all from one sample in a study of shared clonotypes between healthy human individuals. Profiling relied on immunoSEQ multiplex PCR, and the TCRdb table lists in-frame clones only, not all of them. The sample has approximately 2,000,000 clones; around 92% are singletons. Sequenced sample: naive CD4+ T cells from PBMCs. These receptors were obtained from a man younger than 30 in good health. Some clones in this sample may be carry-over from other donors' samples. Each CDR3 is given with its conserved first and last residue. The order of the fields is J gene, clone size, D gene, V gene, CDR3 DNA, CDR3 protein. A D gene is named only where the DNA matches it firmly. Part of the rows lack a size; the others show once, few, many or a class for expanded clones.

TRBJ2-1 | once | TRBD2 | TRBV11-2 | TGTGCCAGCAGCCCGACTAGCGGGGGGGACAATGAGCAGTTCTTC | CASSPTSGGDNEQFF
TRBJ2-3 | - | TRBD1 | TRBV29-1 | TGCAGCGCCGAACCTGGACAGGGGACAGATACGCAGTATTTT | CSAEPGQGTDTQYF
TRBJ1-5 | once | - | TRBV7-2 | TGTGCCAGCAGCTTAGTGGCAGGGTGGGGCAATCAGCCCCAGCATTTT | CASSLVAGWGNQPQHF
TRBJ1-5 | - | TRBD1 | TRBV9 | TGTGCCAGCAGAAATAGGGACAGGGTACGCAGTCAGCCCCAGCATTTT | CASRNRDRVRSQPQHF
TRBJ2-7 | - | - | TRBV15 | TGTGCCACCAGCATTGGGGGGGACAAACACGAGCAGTACTTC | CATSIGGDKHEQYF
TRBJ2-1 | - | - | TRBV28 | TGTGCCAGCAGTCTCGACAACTCCTACAATGAGCAGTTCTTC | CASSLDNSYNEQFF
TRBJ2-7 | - | TRBD1 | TRBV11-2 | TGTGCCAGCAGCTCCACGATAACAGGGGACACTTCCGAGCAGTACTTC | CASSSTITGDTSEQYF
TRBJ1-1 | - | TRBD1 | TRBV29-1 | TGCAGCGTTGACAACCCGGACAGGGCGAACACTGAAGCTTTCTTT | CSVDNPDRANTEAFF
TRBJ2-5 | - | TRBD1 | TRBV28 | TGTGCCAGCATGGGTGGGACAGGGAGGCGGAAAGAGACCCAGTACTTC | CASMGGTGRRKETQYF
TRBJ2-7 | - | TRBD2 | TRBV19 | TGTGCCAGTAGTAACACCGGGACTACCGCCTACGAGCAGTACTTC | CASSNTGTTAYEQYF
TRBJ1-1 | - | TRBD1 | TRBV27 | TGTGCCAGCAGTTTACATCGACAGGGGCTAAAAGCTTTCTTT | CASSLHRQGLKAFF
TRBJ2-1 | - | - | TRBV10-3 | TGTGCCATCAGTGAGAGGCCCTCAGGCTACAATGAGCAGTTCTTC | CAISERPSGYNEQFF
TRBJ2-2 | - | - | TRBV14 | TGTGCCAGCAGCCAAGAAATAAGGGCCGGCACCGGGGAGCTGTTTTTT | CASSQEIRAGTGELFF
TRBJ2-2 | - | - | TRBV2 | TGTGCCAGCAGTGTTAACCCCACCGGGGAGCTGTTTTTT | CASSVNPTGELFF
TRBJ2-7 | - | TRBD1 | TRBV20-1 | TGCAGTGCTCAACAGGGGATCGAGCAGTACTTC | CSAQQGIEQYF
TRBJ1-1 | - | TRBD1 | TRBV6-5 | TGTGCCAGCAGTTACGGGACAGGGTGGGGGGACACTGAAGCTTTCTTT | CASSYGTGWGDTEAFF
TRBJ1-1 | - | TRBD1 | TRBV25-1 | TGTGCCAGCAGTGACCCTACACAGGGGGACACTGAAGCTTTCTTT | CASSDPTQGDTEAFF
TRBJ1-1 | - | - | TRBV28 | TGTGCCAGCAGTTTATCGGGGGGCAGAGGGACGACTGAAGCTTTCTTT | CASSLSGGRGTTEAFF
TRBJ2-7 | once | - | TRBV7-6 | TGTGCCAGCAGCTTAGGGGGCCCTAGCGCGACTCGCGGCGAGCAGTACTTC | CASSLGGPSATRGEQYF
TRBJ2-7 | - | TRBD1 | TRBV5-4 | TGTGCCAGCAGCCCCTCAGGGGGTGCCTACGAGCAGTACTTC | CASSPSGGAYEQYF
TRBJ2-5 | - | - | TRBV18 | TGTGCCAGCTCGTGGGCTAGCGTGGAGACCCAGTACTTC | CASSWASVETQYF
TRBJ1-1 | - | TRBD1 | TRBV25-1 | TGTGCCAGCAGTGAATCAGGGGGCGTACTGAACACTGAAGCTTTCTTT | CASSESGGVLNTEAFF
TRBJ2-1 | - | - | TRBV9 | TGTGCCAGCAGCGTAGCTGGCCGGCCGCACATTGTGAATGAGCAGTTCTTC | CASSVAGRPHIVNEQFF
TRBJ1-1 | - | - | TRBV5-6 | TGTGCCAGCAGCCAAAGGTGGAATCTAACTGAAGCTTTCTTT | CASSQRWNLTEAFF
TRBJ2-1 | - | TRBD1 | TRBV6-6 | TGTGCCAGCAGCGCAGGGGGCAATGAGCAGTTCTTC | CASSAGGNEQFF
TRBJ2-7 | once | - | TRBV11-2 | TGTGCCAGCAGCTTTAGACAGAGCGGTAACGAGCAGTACTTC | CASSFRQSGNEQYF
TRBJ2-3 | - | TRBD1 | TRBV5-6 | TGTGCCAGCAGCTTGGTCGGGACAGTCCAAGGGCCAGATACGCAGTATTTT | CASSLVGTVQGPDTQYF
TRBJ2-7 | - | TRBD2 | TRBV6-6 | TGTGCCAGCAGTCTAGACGGGACTAGCCGGGACGAGCAGTACTTC | CASSLDGTSRDEQYF